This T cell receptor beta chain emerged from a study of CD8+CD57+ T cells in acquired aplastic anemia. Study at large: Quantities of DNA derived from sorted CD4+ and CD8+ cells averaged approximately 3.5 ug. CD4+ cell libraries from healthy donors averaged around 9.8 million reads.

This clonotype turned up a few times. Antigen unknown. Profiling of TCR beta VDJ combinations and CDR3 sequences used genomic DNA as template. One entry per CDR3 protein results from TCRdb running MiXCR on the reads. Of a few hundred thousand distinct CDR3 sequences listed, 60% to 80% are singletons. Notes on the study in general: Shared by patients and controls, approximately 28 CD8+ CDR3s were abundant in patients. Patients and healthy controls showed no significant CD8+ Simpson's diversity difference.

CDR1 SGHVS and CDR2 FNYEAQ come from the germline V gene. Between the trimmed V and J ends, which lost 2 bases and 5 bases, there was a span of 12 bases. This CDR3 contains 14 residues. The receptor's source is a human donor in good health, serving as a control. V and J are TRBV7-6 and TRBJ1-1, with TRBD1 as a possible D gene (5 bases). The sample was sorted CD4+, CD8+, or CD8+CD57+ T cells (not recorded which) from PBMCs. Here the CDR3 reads CASSLKHQGTEAFF. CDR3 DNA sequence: TGTGCCAGCAGCTTAAAACATCAGGGAACTGAAGCTTTCTTT.